The clone carrying this T cell receptor beta chain was detected a few times. As yet, its antigen is unknown. These data originate in a study of CD4 T cells in relation to SARS-CoV-2 and coronaviruses. Overall study context: After roughly 9 days of antigen culture, PBMC TCR beta CDR3s were sequenced.

Findings and limits, study-wide: In around 60% of donors, memory CD4+ clonotypes crossrecognized SARS-CoV-2 and at least one common cold coronavirus spike.

Clones were sequenced by immunoSEQ multiplex PCR, and TCRdb holds only the in-frame ones, with some missing. This sample has about 27,000 clones, with over 60% found just once. CD4+ T cells from unexposed donors were obtained before the COVID-19 pandemic (2011-2018). The cells were cultured for about 10 days before CD4+ T cells were isolated. As cell numbers allowed, unexposed-donor CD4+ T cells faced SARS-CoV-2 S/N and four cold-coronavirus spikes. CDR3 length equals 15 residues. Germline CDR1 reads LNHDA; CDR2 reads SQIVND (reference sequence). V lost 5 bases, J lost 0 bases, and 11 bases lay in between.

The clonotype was recovered from a human donor in good health. Sequenced input: CD4+ T cells from PBMCs, cultured in vitro. The chain carries TRBV19 and TRBJ2-1; no clear D gene. CDR3 sequence (DNA): TGTGCCAGTAGTTTTGGAGCCCGCTCCTACAATGAGCAGTTCTTC. This sequence encodes CASSFGARSYNEQFF. Full variable domain (missing parts from reference TRBV19 and TRBJ2-1): DGGITQSPKYLFRKEGQNVTLSCEQNLNHDAMYWYRQDPGQGLRLIYYSQIVNDFQKGDIAEGYSVSREKKESFPLTVTSAQKNPTAFYLCASSFGARSYNEQFFGPGTRLTVL.